This entry lists 13 T cell receptor beta chains sequenced from one sample in a study of T cells in Graves' hyperthyroidism and ophthalmopathy. Researchers amplified the TCR beta CDR3 regions from RNA transcripts. Initially, a first-round RT-PCR of the TCR CDR3 employed the HTBI primer set. MiXCR, run by TCRdb on the multiplex PCR reads, gives a single entry per CDR3 protein. This table holds about 720,000 distinct CDR3 sequences, around 19% found once. Sequenced input: blood. The receptor source for this set is a woman aged 50 to 60 with Graves' hyperthyroidism that later progressed to Graves' ophthalmopathy.

The rearrangement links TRBV12-3 or TRBV12-4 to TRBJ2-7, with 8 bases fitting TRBD1. The CDR3 length is 18 residues. V lost 1 base and J lost 4; bases outside the gene matches: 15. The CDR3 protein is CASSLVFGTGGFGYEQYF. Here the CDR3 DNA reads TGTGCCAGCAGTTTAGTCTTCGGGACAGGAGGGTTTGGTTACGAGCAGTACTTC.

The sample holds a few counts of this clonotype. This sequence joins TRBV6-5 and TRBJ1-4; no reliable D call. The germline gives CDR1 MNHEY, CDR2 SVGAGI. CDR3 size: 15 residues. Trimming shortened V by 0 bases and J by 3 bases, and 8 bases separated the two germline ends. CDR3 in amino acids: CASSYSSSANEKLFF. The CDR3 DNA reads as TGTGCCAGCAGTTACTCCTCATCTGCTAATGAAAAACTGTTTTTT.

This clonotype has at least ten counts. The chain is built from TRBV2 and TRBJ1-3, with D possibly being TRBD1 (5 bases). The V gene's germline CDR1 is SNHLY and CDR2 FYNNEI. This CDR3 has 12 residues. Trimming shortened V by 9 bases and J by 2 bases, and 8 bases separated the two germline ends. The CDR3 sequence: CARRTTGNTIYF. Written as DNA, the CDR3 is TGTGCCAGACGGACAACTGGAAACACCATATATTTT. The full variable domain, rest sourced from reference TRBV2 and TRBJ1-3, is EPEVTQTPSHQVTQMGQEVILRCVPISNHLYFYWYRQILGQKVEFLVSFYNNEISEKSEIFDDQFSVERPDGSNFTLKIRSTKLEDSAMYFCARRTTGNTIYFGEGSWLTVV.

This chain uses TRBV20-1 with TRBJ1-5; TRBD1 matches at 9 bases. The J segment lost 5 bases and the V segment lost 3 bases, leaving 8 bases of the junction unmatched. CDR3 length equals 15 residues. The V gene's germline CDR1 is DFQATT and CDR2 SNEGSKA (reference sequence). In DNA, the CDR3 is TGCAGTGCTAGTTTTGGGGACAGGGAAGATCAGCCCCAGCATTTT. It yields the protein CSASFGDREDQPQHF.

In this sample, this clonotype turned up a few times. CDR3 sequence: CAISGKISAYEQYF. The CDR3, as DNA: TGTGCCATCAGTGGTAAGATCAGCGCCTACGAGCAGTACTTC. The chain carries TRBV10-3 and TRBJ2-7; D not resolved. CDR3 length: 14 amino acids. V was trimmed by 4 bases and J by 2 bases, leaving 12 bases between them. Germline CDR1 reads ENHRY; CDR2 reads SYGVKD.

This clonotype showed up many times. The gene calls are TRBV12-3 or TRBV12-4 and TRBJ1-1; D is undetermined. The germline V and J ends were trimmed by 3 bases and 5 bases, with 13 bases remaining between them. CDR3 size: 14 residues. CDR3 amino acids: CASSFGSPRTEAFF. Here the CDR3 DNA reads TGTGCCAGCAGTTTCGGAAGCCCCAGGACTGAAGCTTTCTTT.

The rearrangement joins TRBV6-1 to TRBJ1-5; TRBD1 is a possible D gene (5 bases). The CDR3 runs 19 residues. Germline V gives CDR1 MNHNS, CDR2 SASEGT. Trimming removed 5 bases from V and 1 base from J, with 24 bases in between. The CDR3 here is CASSYAPTGSLASNQPQHF. The CDR3, as DNA: TGTGCCAGCAGTTACGCGCCCACAGGAAGCTTGGCAAGCAATCAGCCCCAGCATTTT.

Details on this clonotype: Given a much more abundant clone one base away, this may be a read error. This rearrangement joins TRBV15 to TRBJ2-7; 10 nucleotides align to TRBD1. CDR1 is LNHNV, CDR2 YYDKDF, per germline (reference sequence). J lost 4 bases, V lost 4 bases, and 10 bases had no gene match. This CDR3 has 16 amino acids. DNA for the CDR3: TGTGCCACCAGCAACTCAAACCGGGACAGGGGATACGAGCAGTACTTC. Translation gives CATSNSNRDRGYEQYF. Full variable domain (missing parts from reference TRBV15 and TRBJ2-7): DAMVIQNPRYQVTQFGKPVTLSCSQTLNHNVMYWYQQKSSQAPKLLFHYYDKDFNNEADTPDNFQSRRPNTSFCFLDIRSPGLGDTAMYLCATSNSNRDRGYEQYFGPGTRLTVT.

This clonotype has ten or more counts. The genes are TRBV12-3 or TRBV12-4 and TRBJ1-2, with D perhaps TRBD1 (5 bases). V was clipped by 6 bases and J by 0 bases, with 17 bases between them. The CDR3 totals 16 residues. The CDR3 nucleotides read TGTGCCAGCAGATCGTCCCGGGACGGCGCTAACTATGGCTACACCTTC. Its protein product is CASRSSRDGANYGYTF.

The chain combines TRBV2 with TRBJ1-1; D is ambiguous. This CDR3 contains 11 residues. Germline-derived CDR1 and CDR2 are SNHLY and FYNNEI. V gave up 6 bases and J gave up 6 bases, with 8 bases separating them. The CDR3 protein is CASRGFAEAFF. CDR3 sequence (DNA): TGTGCCAGCAGAGGGTTCGCTGAAGCTTTCTTT.

V and J are TRBV14 and TRBJ1-4; D may be TRBD1 (5 bases). CDR1 is SGHDN and CDR2 is FVKESK in the germline V gene. There are 16 residues in the CDR3. V was cut by 4 bases and J by 4 bases, with 16 bases left in between. CDR3 coding DNA: TGTGCCAGCAGCCGCCCACGAACCGACAGTAATGAAAAACTGTTTTTT. Translated, it gives CASSRPRTDSNEKLFF.

The gene calls are TRBV6-2 or TRBV6-3 and TRBJ2-1; no clear D. Germline assignment: CDR1 MNHEY and CDR2 SVGEGT. V lost 2 bases and J 10 bases, leaving 6 bases between the germline ends. The CDR3 contains 11 residues. In DNA form, the CDR3 reads TGTGCCAGCAGTTACCCGGAAGAGCAGTTCTTC. It specifies CASSYPEEQFF.

V and J are TRBV27 and TRBJ1-2, with 7 bases matching TRBD1. V lost 6 bases, J lost 5 bases, and 6 bases stayed unmatched. Germline V CDR1 and CDR2: MNHEY, SMNVEV (reference sequence). The CDR3 has 13 amino acids. CDR3 protein: CASRVGQEYGYTF. CDR3 sequence (DNA): TGTGCCAGCAGAGTAGGACAGGAGTATGGCTACACCTTC.